A single TCR beta chain is shown here with its context. Its target is unknown. These data come from a study of vaccination and CD4 T cells after COVID-19. Study overall: Median time from COVID diagnosis to post-COVID sampling was about 14 weeks (35 to 161).

The CDR3 is made up of 16 amino acids. The assay that was used to sequence DNA from cultured CD4+ T cells was the Oncomine TCR Beta short-read assay. Genomic DNA was extracted from cultured CD4+ T cells. Each CDR3 protein is one row after TCRdb ran MiXCR on the PCR reads. The sample carries about 8,300 distinct CDR3 sequences, roughly 45% recorded once. As to treatment: roughly 10-day PBMC culture with coronavirus spike peptide pools or control peptides (ViraFEST assay). CD4+ T lymphocytes from the unexposed donor were collected before the COVID-19 pandemic (2011-2018). Per well, a few million PBMCs were cultured in the presence of around 9.4 IU/ml IL-2 and approximately 10 ug/ml peptide pools.

The origin of this receptor is a human donor in good health. The genes are TRBV1 and TRBJ2-7; the table's D gene call, TRBD2, was not cross checked with the DNA. TRBV1 counts as a pseudogene. The material sequenced was CD4+ T cells from blood, cultured in vitro. The CDR3 sequence is CTSSQDQREQSYEQYF. CDR3 nucleotide sequence: TGCACCAGCAGCCAAGATCAGCGGGAGCAATCCTACGAGCAGTACTTC.